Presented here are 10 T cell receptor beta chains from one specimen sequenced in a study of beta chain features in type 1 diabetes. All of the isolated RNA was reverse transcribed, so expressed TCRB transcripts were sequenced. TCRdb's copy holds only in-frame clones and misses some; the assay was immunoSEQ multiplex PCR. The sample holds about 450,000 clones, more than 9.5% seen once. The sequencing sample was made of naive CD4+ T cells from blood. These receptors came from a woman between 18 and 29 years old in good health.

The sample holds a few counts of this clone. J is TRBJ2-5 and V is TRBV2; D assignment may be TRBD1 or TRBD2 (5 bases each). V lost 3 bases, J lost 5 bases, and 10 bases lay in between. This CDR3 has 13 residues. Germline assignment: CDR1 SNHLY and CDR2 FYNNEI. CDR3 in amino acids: CASSDRGGETQYF. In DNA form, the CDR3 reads TGTGCCAGCAGTGATCGGGGCGGGGAGACCCAGTACTTC.

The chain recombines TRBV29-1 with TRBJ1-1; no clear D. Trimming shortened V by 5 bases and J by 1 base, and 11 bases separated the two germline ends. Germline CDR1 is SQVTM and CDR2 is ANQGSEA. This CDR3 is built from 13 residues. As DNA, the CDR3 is TGCAGCGTTTTGGGTCCCTCGAACACTGAAGCTTTCTTT. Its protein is CSVLGPSNTEAFF.

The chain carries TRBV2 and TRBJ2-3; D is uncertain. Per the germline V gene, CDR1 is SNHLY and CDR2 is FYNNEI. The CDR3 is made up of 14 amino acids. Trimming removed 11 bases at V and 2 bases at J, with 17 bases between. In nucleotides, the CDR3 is TGTGCCTGCAAAATTACTCGATTCACAGATACGCAGTATTTT. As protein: CACKITRFTDTQYF.

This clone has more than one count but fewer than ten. The CDR3 is CASLNRDREAFF. CDR3 in DNA: TGTGCCAGCTTGAACCGGGACCGTGAAGCTTTCTTT. The chain links TRBV6-5 to TRBJ1-1; perhaps TRBD1 as D (5 bases). CDR3 length: 12 residues. V was pared by 8 bases and J by 7 bases, with 14 bases between. CDR1 and CDR2 (germline): MNHEY, SVGAGI.

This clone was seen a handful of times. CDR3 sequence (DNA): TGCGCCAGCAGCGAAGTGGCCAGGGCAAGGGGTTCACCCCTCCACTTT. This encodes CASSEVARARGSPLHF. The gene calls are TRBV4-1 and TRBJ1-6; D may be TRBD1 (5 bases). With 5 bases removed from V and 9 bases from J, the gap between germline ends came to 20 bases. The germline V gene encodes CDR1 MGHRA and CDR2 YSYEKL. There are 16 residues in the CDR3.

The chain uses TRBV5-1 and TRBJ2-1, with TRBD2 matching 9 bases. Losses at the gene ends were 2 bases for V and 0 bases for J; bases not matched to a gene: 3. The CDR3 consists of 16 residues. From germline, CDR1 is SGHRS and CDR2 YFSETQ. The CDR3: CASSFVSGSSYNEQFF. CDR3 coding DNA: TGCGCCAGCAGCTTCGTTAGCGGGAGCTCCTACAATGAGCAGTTCTTC.

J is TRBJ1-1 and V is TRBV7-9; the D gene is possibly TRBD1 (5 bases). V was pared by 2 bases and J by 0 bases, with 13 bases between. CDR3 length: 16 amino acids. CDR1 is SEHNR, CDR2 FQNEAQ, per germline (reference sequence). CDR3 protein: CASSLRLGRMNTEAFF. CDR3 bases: TGTGCCAGCAGCTTAAGACTGGGGCGGATGAACACTGAAGCTTTCTTT. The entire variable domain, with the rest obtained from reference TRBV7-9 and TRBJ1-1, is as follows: DTGVSQNPRHKITKRGQNVTFRCDPISEHNRLYWYRQTLGQGPEFLTYFQNEAQLEKSRLLSDRFSAERPKGSFSTLEIQRTEQGDSAMYLCASSLRLGRMNTEAFFGQGTRLTVV.

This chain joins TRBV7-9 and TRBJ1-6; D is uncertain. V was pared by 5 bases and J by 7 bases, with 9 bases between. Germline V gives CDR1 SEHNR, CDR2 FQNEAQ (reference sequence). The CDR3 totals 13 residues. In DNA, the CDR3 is TGTGCCAGCAGCCTGACTGGAAATTCACCCCTCCACTTT. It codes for CASSLTGNSPLHF.

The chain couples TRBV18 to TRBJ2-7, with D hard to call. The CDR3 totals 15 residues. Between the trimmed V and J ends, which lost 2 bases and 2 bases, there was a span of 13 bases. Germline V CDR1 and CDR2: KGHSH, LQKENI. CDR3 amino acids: CASSPGPYGTYEQYV. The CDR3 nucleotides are TGTGCCAGCTCACCAGGGCCTTACGGCACCTACGAGCAGTACGTC.

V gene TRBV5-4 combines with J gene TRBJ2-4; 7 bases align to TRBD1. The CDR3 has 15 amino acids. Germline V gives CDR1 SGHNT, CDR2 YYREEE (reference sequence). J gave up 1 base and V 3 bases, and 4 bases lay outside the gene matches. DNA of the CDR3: TGTGCCAGCAGCTCCGACAGGGCGGCCAAAAACATTCAGTACTTC. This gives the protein CASSSDRAAKNIQYF.